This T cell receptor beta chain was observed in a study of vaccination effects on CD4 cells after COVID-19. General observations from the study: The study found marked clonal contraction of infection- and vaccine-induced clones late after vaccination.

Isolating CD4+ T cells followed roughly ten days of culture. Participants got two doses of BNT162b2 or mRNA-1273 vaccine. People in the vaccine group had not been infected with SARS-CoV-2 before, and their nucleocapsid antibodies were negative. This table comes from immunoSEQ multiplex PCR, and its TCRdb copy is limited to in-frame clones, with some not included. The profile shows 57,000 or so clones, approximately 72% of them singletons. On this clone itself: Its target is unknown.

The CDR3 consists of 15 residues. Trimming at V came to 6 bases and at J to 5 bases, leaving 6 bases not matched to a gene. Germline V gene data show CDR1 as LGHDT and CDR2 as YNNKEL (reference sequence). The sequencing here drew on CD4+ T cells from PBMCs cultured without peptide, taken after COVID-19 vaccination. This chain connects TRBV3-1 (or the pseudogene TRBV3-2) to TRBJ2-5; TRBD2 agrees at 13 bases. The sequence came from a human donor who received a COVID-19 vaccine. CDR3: CASSKGLAGDETQYF. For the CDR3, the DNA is TGTGCCAGCAGTAAAGGACTAGCGGGGGATGAGACCCAGTACTTC.